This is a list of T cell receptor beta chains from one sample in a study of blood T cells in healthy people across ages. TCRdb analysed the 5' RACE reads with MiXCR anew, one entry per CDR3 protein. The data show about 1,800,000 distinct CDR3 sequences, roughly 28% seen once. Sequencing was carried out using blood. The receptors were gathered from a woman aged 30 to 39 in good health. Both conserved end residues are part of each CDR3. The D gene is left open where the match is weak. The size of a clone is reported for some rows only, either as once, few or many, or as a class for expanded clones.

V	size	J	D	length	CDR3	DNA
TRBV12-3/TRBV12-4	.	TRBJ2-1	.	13	CASSPGTALAQFF	TGTGCCAGCAGTCCAGGGACCGCGCTCGCGCAGTTCTTC
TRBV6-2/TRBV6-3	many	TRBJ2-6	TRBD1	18	CASSLSRDRGSGANVLTF	TGTGCCAGCAGTCTCTCGCGAGACAGGGGTTCCGGGGCCAACGTCCTGACTTTC
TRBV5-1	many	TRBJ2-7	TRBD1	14	CASSPTGGYYEQYF	TGCGCCAGCAGTCCGACAGGGGGCTACTACGAGCAGTACTTC
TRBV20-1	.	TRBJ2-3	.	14	CSARPGQSTDTQYF	TGCAGTGCTAGACCGGGTCAGAGCACAGATACGCAGTATTTT
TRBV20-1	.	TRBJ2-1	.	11	CSARPRGEQFF	TGCAGTGCTAGGCCCCGCGGCGAGCAGTTCTTC
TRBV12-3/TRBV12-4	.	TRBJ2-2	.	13	CASSLLVPGELFF	TGTGCCAGCAGTTTATTGGTCCCCGGGGAGCTGTTTTTT
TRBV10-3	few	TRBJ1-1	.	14	CAISVGQQNTEAFF	TGTGCCATCAGTGTTGGACAGCAGAACACTGAAGCTTTCTTT
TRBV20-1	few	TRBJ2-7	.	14	CSAARDTSSYEQYF	TGCAGTGCAGCGCGCGACACCAGCTCCTACGAGCAGTACTTC
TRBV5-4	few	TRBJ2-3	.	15	CASIPGNEISDTQYF	TGTGCCAGCATCCCGGGGAATGAGATTTCAGATACGCAGTATTTT
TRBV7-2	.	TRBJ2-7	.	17	CASSLGRAGRSSYEQYF	TGTGCCAGCAGCTTGGGGAGAGCGGGCCGGAGCTCCTACGAGCAGTACTTC
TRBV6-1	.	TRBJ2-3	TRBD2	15	CASSRLAGWSDTQYF	TGTGCCAGCAGCCGACTAGCGGGGTGGTCAGATACGCAGTATTTT
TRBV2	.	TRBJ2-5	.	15	CASTSRRGVWETQYF	TGTGCCAGCACCTCCCGGAGGGGGGTATGGGAGACCCAGTACTTC
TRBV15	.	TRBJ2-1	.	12	CATSGVGIEQFF	TGTGCCACCAGCGGTGTAGGTATTGAGCAGTTCTTC
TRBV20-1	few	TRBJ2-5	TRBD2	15	CSAREPLAGVETQYF	TGCAGTGCTAGAGAGCCGCTAGCGGGAGTTGAGACCCAGTACTTC
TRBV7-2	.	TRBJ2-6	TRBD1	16	CASSSRGGLGANVLTF	TGTGCCAGCAGTTCTCGAGGGGGCCTTGGGGCCAACGTCCTGACTTTC
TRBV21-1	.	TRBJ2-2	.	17	CASSKTATEPNTGELFF	TGTGCCAGCAGCAAGACGGCGACAGAACCGAACACCGGGGAGCTGTTTTTT
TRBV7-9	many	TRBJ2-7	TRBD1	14	CASSLGTGPYEQYF	TGTGCCAGCAGCTTAGGGACAGGACCCTACGAGCAGTACTTC
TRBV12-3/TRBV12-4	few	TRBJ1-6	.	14	CASSLSQVDSPLHF	TGTGCCAGCAGTTTATCCCAGGTGGATTCACCCCTCCACTTT
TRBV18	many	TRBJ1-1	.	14	CASSPRRGDTEAFF	TGTGCCAGCAGCCCTAGAAGGGGCGATACTGAAGCTTTCTTT
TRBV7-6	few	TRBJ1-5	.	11	CASIRGQPQHF	TGTGCCAGCATCAGAGGACAGCCCCAGCATTTT
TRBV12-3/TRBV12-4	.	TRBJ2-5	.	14	CAGSPFRGRETQYF	TGTGCCGGCAGCCCATTCCGGGGCAGGGAGACCCAGTACTTC
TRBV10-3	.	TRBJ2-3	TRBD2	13	CSTGGLSTDTQYF	TGTTCCACCGGGGGACTATCCACCGATACGCAGTATTTT
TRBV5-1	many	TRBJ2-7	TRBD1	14	CASSFRQGVYEQYF	TGCGCCAGCAGCTTTAGACAGGGGGTCTACGAGCAGTACTTC
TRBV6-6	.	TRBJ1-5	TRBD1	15	CASSSTGGADQPQHF	TGTGCCAGCAGTTCCACAGGGGGCGCAGATCAGCCCCAGCATTTT
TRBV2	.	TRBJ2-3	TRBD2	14	CASKVAGRTDTQYF	TGTGCCAGCAAGGTAGCGGGGCGGACAGATACGCAGTATTTT
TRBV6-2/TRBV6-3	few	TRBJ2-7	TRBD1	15	CASSYLGTGADEQYF	TGTGCCAGCAGTTACCTCGGGACAGGGGCCGACGAGCAGTACTTC